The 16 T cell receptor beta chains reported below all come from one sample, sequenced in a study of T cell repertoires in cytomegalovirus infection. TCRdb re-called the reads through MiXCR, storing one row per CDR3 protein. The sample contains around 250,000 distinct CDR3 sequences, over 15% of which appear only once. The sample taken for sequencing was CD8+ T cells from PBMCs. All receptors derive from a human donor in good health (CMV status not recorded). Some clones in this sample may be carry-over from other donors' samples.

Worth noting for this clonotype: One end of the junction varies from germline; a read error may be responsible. The CDR3 protein is CASNYSPATGELFF. CDR3 coding DNA: TGTGCCAGCAATTACTCACCAGCCACCGGGGAGCTGTTTTTT. This chain uses TRBV6-6 with TRBJ2-2; D unresolved. Germline V gives CDR1 MNHNY, CDR2 SVGAGI (reference sequence). CDR3 size: 14 residues.

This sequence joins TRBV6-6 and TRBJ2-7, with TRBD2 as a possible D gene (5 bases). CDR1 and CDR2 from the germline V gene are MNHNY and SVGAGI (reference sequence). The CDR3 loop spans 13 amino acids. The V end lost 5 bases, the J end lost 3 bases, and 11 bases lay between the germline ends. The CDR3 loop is CASSIDGLYEQYF. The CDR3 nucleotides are TGTGCCAGCAGTATCGACGGACTCTACGAGCAGTACTTC.

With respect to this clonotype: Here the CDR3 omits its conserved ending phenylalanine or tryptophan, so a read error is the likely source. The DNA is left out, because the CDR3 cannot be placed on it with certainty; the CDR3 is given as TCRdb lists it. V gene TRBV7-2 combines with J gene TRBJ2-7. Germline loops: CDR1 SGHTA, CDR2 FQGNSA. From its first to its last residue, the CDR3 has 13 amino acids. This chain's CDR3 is CASSLATYLRAVL.

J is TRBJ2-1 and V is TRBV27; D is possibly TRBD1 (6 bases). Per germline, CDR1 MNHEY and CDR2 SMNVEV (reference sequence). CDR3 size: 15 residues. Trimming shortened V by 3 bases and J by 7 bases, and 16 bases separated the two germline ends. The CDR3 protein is CASSFGQGIANEQFF. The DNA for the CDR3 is TGTGCCAGCAGTTTCGGCCAGGGGATAGCGAATGAGCAGTTCTTC.

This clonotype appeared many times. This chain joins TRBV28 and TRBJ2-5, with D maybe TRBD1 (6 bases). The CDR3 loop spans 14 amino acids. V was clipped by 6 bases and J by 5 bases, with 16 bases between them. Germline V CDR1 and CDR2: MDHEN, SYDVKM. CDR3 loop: CASSRTAEGETQYF. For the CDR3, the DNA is TGTGCCAGCAGCCGGACAGCCGAAGGGGAGACCCAGTACTTC.

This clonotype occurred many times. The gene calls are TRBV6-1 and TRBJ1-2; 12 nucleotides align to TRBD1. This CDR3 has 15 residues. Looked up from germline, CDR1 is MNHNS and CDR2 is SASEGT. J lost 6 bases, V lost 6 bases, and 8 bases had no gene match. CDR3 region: CASSIGTGGANGYTF. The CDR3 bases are TGTGCCAGCAGCATCGGGACAGGGGGCGCGAATGGCTACACCTTC.

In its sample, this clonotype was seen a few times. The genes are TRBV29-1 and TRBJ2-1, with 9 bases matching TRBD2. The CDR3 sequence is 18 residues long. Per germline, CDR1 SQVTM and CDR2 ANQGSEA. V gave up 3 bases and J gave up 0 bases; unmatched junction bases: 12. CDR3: CSVDGIAGARGSYNEQFF. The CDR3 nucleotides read TGCAGCGTTGACGGTATAGCGGGGGCTAGGGGCTCCTACAATGAGCAGTTCTTC.

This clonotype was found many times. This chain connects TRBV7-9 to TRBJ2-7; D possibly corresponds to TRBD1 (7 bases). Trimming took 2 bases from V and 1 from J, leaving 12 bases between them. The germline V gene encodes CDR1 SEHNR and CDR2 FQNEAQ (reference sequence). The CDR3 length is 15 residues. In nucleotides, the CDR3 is TGTGCCAGCAGCTTATCGACAGGGAGGTCCTACGAGCAGTACTTC. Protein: CASSLSTGRSYEQYF.

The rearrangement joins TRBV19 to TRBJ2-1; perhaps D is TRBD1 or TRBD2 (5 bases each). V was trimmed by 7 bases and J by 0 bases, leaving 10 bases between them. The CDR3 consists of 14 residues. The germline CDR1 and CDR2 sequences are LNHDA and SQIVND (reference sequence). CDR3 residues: CASNEGSSYNEQFF. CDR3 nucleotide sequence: TGTGCCAGTAATGAGGGGAGCTCCTACAATGAGCAGTTCTTC.

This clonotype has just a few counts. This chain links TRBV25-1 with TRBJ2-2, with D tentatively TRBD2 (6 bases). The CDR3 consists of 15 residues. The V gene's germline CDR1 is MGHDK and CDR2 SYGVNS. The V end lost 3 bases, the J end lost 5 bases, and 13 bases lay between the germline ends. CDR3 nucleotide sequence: TGTGCCAGCAGTGAGCGGGGCCGAGAGACCGGGGAGCTGTTTTTT. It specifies CASSERGRETGELFF.

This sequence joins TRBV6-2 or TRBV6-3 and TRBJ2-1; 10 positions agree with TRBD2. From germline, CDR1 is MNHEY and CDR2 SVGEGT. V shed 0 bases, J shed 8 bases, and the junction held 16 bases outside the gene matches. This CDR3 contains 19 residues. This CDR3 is CASSYSSNGSGGSFDEQFF. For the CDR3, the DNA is TGTGCCAGCAGTTACTCGAGTAATGGTAGCGGGGGGTCATTCGATGAGCAGTTCTTC.

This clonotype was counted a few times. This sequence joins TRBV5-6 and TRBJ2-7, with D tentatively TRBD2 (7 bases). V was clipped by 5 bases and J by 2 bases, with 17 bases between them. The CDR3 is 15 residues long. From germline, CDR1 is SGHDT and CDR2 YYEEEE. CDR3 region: CASRRRGGPTYEQYF. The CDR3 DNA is TGTGCCAGCAGGAGAAGGGGGGGGCCCACCTACGAGCAGTACTTC.

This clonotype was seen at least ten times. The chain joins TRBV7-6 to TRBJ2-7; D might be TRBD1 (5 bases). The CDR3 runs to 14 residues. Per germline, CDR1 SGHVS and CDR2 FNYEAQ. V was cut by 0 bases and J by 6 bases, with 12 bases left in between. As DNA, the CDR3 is TGTGCCAGCAGCTTAGCGTCCAGGGTCGGCGAGCAGTACTTC. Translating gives CASSLASRVGEQYF.

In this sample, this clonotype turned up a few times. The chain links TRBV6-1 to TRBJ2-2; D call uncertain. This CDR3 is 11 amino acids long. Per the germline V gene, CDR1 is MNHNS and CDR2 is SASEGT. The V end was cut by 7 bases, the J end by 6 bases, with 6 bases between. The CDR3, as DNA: TGTGCCAGCATCCGGGCCGGGGAGCTGTTTTTT. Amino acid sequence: CASIRAGELFF.

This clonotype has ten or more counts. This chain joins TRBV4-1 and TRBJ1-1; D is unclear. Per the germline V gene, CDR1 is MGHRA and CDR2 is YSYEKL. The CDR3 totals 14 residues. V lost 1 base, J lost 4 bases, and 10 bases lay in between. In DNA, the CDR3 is TGCGCCAGCAGCCAAGGTACCGTGGGCACTGAAGCTTTCTTT. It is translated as CASSQGTVGTEAFF.

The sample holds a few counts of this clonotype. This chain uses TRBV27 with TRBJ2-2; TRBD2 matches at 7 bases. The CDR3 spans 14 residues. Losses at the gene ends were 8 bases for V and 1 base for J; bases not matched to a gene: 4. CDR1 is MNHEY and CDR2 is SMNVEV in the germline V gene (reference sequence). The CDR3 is CASGGGLNTGELFF. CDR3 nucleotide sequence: TGTGCCAGCGGCGGGGGATTGAACACCGGGGAGCTGTTTTTT.